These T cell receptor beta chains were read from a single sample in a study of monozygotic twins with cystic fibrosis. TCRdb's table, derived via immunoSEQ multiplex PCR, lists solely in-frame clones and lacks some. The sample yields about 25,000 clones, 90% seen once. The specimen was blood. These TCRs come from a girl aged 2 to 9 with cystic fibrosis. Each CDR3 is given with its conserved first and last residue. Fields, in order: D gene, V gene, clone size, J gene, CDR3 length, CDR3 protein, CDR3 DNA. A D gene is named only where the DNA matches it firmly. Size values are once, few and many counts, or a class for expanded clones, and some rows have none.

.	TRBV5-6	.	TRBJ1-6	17	CASSQRRSGSYNSPLHF	TGTGCCAGCAGCCAGAGGAGGTCTGGGTCCTATAATTCACCCCTCCACTTT
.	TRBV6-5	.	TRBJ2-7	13	CASRPDSVGKQYF	TGTGCCAGCAGACCCGACAGTGTCGGTAAGCAGTACTTC
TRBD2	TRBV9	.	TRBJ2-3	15	CASSGAGGRTDTQYF	TGTGCCAGCAGCGGAGCGGGGGGCCGGACAGATACGCAGTATTTT
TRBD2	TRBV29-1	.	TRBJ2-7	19	CSVADSRTSGGLVTYEQYF	TGCAGCGTTGCCGACTCTAGGACTAGCGGGGGGTTAGTAACCTACGAGCAGTACTTC
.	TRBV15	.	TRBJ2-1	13	CATSRGRINEQFF	TGTGCCACCAGCAGGGGCAGGATCAATGAGCAGTTCTTC
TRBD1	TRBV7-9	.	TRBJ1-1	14	CASSSRQGSTEAFF	TGTGCCAGCAGCTCCCGACAGGGAAGCACTGAAGCTTTCTTT
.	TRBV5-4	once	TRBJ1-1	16	CASSLDGGVPHTEAFF	TGTGCCAGCAGCTTGGACGGGGGAGTCCCTCACACTGAAGCTTTCTTT
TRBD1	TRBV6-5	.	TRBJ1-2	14	CASRTGQGNYGYTF	TGTGCCAGCAGGACGGGACAGGGTAACTATGGCTACACCTTC
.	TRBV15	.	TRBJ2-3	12	CATSRYTDTQYF	TGTGCCACCAGCAGATACACAGATACGCAGTATTTT
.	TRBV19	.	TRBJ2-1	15	CASSMMAGSDNEQFF	TGTGCCAGTAGTATGATGGCAGGCTCCGACAATGAGCAGTTCTTC
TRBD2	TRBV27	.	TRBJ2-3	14	CASNIAGGTDTQYF	TGTGCCAGTAACATAGCGGGGGGGACAGATACGCAGTATTTT
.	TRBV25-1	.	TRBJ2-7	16	CASSDLGPPGGHEQYF	TGTGCCAGCAGTGACCTAGGGCCCCCGGGTGGCCACGAGCAGTACTTC
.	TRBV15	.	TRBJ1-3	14	CATSSALGADTIYF	TGTGCCACCAGCAGCGCTCTAGGGGCGGACACCATATATTTT
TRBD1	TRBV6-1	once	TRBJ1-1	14	CASRGQGVNTEAFF	TGTGCCAGCAGAGGACAGGGTGTGAACACTGAAGCTTTCTTT
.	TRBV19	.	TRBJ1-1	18	CASSIESGGPRMNTEAFF	TGTGCCAGTAGTATAGAGAGCGGGGGTCCGAGAATGAACACTGAAGCTTTCTTT
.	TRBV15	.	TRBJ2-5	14	CATSRSTHQETQYF	TGTGCCACCAGCCGTAGCACACACCAAGAGACCCAGTACTTC
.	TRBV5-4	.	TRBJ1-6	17	CASTPAGQSPYNSPLHF	TGTGCCAGCACCCCCGCCGGACAGAGCCCATATAATTCACCCCTCCACTTT
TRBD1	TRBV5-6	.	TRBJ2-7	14	CASRDTGQGYEQYF	TGTGCCAGCAGGGACACAGGACAGGGCTACGAGCAGTACTTC
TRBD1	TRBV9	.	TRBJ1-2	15	CASSVGQGVNYGYTF	TGTGCCAGCAGCGTAGGACAGGGGGTGAACTATGGCTACACCTTC
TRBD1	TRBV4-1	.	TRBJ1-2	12	CASSQGTGRYTF	TGCGCCAGCAGCCAGGGGACAGGGAGATACACCTTC
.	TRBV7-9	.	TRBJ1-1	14	CASSIITGSYEAFF	TGTGCCAGCAGCATCATCACGGGGTCTTATGAAGCTTTCTTT
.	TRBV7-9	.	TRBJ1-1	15	CASSLPTGQNTEAFF	TGTGCCAGCAGCTTACCTACCGGTCAGAACACTGAAGCTTTCTTT
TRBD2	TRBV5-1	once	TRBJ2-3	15	CASSLRRGGTDTQYF	TGCGCCAGCAGCTTGAGGCGGGGGGGCACAGATACGCAGTATTTT
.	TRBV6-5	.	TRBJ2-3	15	CASSYFGTSTDTQYF	TGTGCCAGCAGTTACTTCGGGACTAGCACAGATACGCAGTATTTT
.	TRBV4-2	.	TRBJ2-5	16	CASSPGSGTPQETQYF	TGTGCCAGCAGCCCGGGATCGGGGACCCCCCAAGAGACCCAGTACTTC
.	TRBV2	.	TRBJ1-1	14	CASRPTGLNTEAFF	TGTGCCAGCAGGCCTACAGGCTTGAACACTGAAGCTTTCTTT
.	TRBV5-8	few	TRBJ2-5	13	CASRALSVETQYF	TGTGCCAGCAGGGCTCTGAGTGTGGAGACCCAGTACTTC
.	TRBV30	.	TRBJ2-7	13	CAWSRELGSEQYF	TGTGCCTGGAGTCGGGAGTTGGGGAGCGAGCAGTACTTC
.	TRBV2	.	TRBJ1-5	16	CASSTEGGYSNQPQHF	TGTGCCAGCAGCACCGAAGGGGGGTATAGCAATCAGCCCCAGCATTTT
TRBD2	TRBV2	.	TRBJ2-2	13	CASRLAGYGELFF	TGTGCCAGCCGACTAGCGGGGTACGGGGAGCTGTTTTTT
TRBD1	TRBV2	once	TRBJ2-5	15	CASNRDRADQETQYF	TGTGCCAGCAACAGGGACAGGGCCGACCAAGAGACCCAGTACTTC
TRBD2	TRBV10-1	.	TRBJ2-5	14	CASSETGGGETQYF	TGCGCCAGCAGTGAAACCGGCGGGGGAGAGACCCAGTACTTC
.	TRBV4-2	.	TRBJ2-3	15	CASRNPGSGTDTQYF	TGTGCCAGCAGAAACCCGGGGAGTGGCACAGATACGCAGTATTTT
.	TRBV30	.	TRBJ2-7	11	CAWSGSYEQYF	TGTGCCTGGAGTGGTTCCTACGAGCAGTACTTC
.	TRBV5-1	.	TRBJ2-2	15	CASRRVARNTGELFF	TGCGCCAGCAGGAGGGTAGCAAGGAACACCGGGGAGCTGTTTTTT
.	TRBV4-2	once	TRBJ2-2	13	CASSQVSYGELFF	TGTGCCAGCAGCCAAGTCTCCTACGGGGAGCTGTTTTTT
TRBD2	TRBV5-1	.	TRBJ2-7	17	CASSSGTSGGARYEQYF	TGCGCCAGCAGCTCCGGGACTAGCGGGGGGGCCCGCTACGAGCAGTACTTC
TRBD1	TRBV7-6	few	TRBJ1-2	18	CASSLGPGQGPPNYGYTF	TGTGCCAGCAGCTTAGGCCCGGGACAGGGGCCCCCTAACTATGGCTACACCTTC
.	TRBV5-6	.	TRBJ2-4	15	CASGQGPLAKNIQYF	TGTGCCAGCGGGCAGGGTCCTCTCGCCAAAAACATTCAGTACTTC
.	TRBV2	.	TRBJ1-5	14	CASSESRINQPQHF	TGTGCCAGCAGTGAGAGCAGGATCAATCAGCCCCAGCATTTT